This T cell receptor beta chain was recorded in a study of T-cell reconstitution after alpha-beta-depleted transplantation in children. The CDR3 extends over 22 amino acids. Trimming cost V 4 bases and J 0 bases, with 33 bases left between them. Germline V gene sequence: CDR1 SQVTM, CDR2 ANQGSEA. The study's findings and limits: Expanded graft clones, several hundred of them, were reportedly the source of alpha-beta T cells about two months after transplant. Certain patients had high TCRbeta diversity at day 60, and it came from recipient T cells and thymic progenitors that survived.

This clonotype has ten or more counts. Its matching antigen is unknown. This sample's TCRbeta library carried unique molecular identifier barcodes. TCRdb ran MiXCR on the PCR reads and lists one entry per CDR3 protein. The sample lists 300,000 to 350,000 distinct CDR3 sequences, 15% to 20% seen once, with approximately 38% in the top ten. The material was PBMCs, mostly from graft donor cells, obtained 360 days after TCRalphabeta/CD19-depleted stem cell transplant. The origin of this receptor is a male patient between 2 and 9 years old who had a stem cell transplant for acute lymphoblastic leukemia, so the T cells may come from the graft donor. V gene TRBV29-1 combines with J gene TRBJ2-2; D is possibly TRBD2 (5 bases). The CDR3 DNA is TGCAGCGTTGGGTCTTGGGGAGAGACTCACAACGTACCAATATCGAACACCGGGGAGCTGTTTTTT. Encoded protein: CSVGSWGETHNVPISNTGELFF.